The present entry profiles one TCR beta chain with its context. The table lists this clone with a few counts. No antigen is known for it. Base qualities are not provided; no much larger clone lies one nucleotide away. The immunoSEQ kit was used, according to the manufacturer's recommendations, to generate TCR beta libraries from genomic DNA. To prepare the libraries, a first multiplex PCR with proprietary primers was run, followed by a second PCR that added unique barcodes, and a bead cleanup was done after each round. A positive control reaction and a negative control reaction, both provided in the kit, were run with every batch of samples. The final libraries were assessed on an Agilent 4200 TapeStation D1000 ScreenTape, pooled by volume, and quantified by qPCR. An Illumina NextSeq500 fitted with a MidOutput 150-cycle cartridge performed the sequencing, running 156 Read1 cycles and 15 Index1 cycles with the kit's custom primers. The pooled library was loaded at 0.95 to 1 pM, with a roughly 19% PhiX control spiked in. Processing in the source paper ran as follows. The vendor-processed data were analyzed in R, and a clonotype was defined as all T cells that share the same CDR3 nucleotide sequence. In the clone abundance analyses, frequencies in each sample were normalized to that sample's 10,000 most abundant clones. Before analysis, public T cell clones were removed, and these numbered fewer than five per sample on average. Tumor-enriched clonotypes and baseline blood-enriched clonotypes were defined as those with an abundance difference of at least 32-fold between compartments. A beta-binomial differential abundance model was applied to find clonotypes that expanded or contracted between blood time points. Tumor-blood repertoire similarity was measured with the Baroni-Urbani and Buser coefficient, and group comparisons used two-tailed Wilcoxon tests in R. The source is immuneACCESS, and TCRdb retained only in-frame sequences with V and J called. Part of the clones is not carried over; for the studies checked, unresolved V genes explain less than half of this, and the remainder is unexplained. V and J calls and clone size come straight from that table; D and trimming were deduced from the DNA. For this sample the table gives around 120,000 clones, of which roughly 77% were detected only once. In total, the top ten clones hold around 1.8% of the sample.

The data were taken from a study of radiation and T cells in renal cell carcinoma (dated by TCRdb to 2020 to 2022). Broadly, across the study: Samples were obtained from a clinical trial, in which 15 Gy stereotactic body radiation therapy was delivered to primary renal cell carcinomas and nephrectomy was performed 4 weeks later. Across all 50 or so samples, 4,000,000 or so unique CDR3 nucleotide sequences encoding 2,658,974 unique CDR3 amino acid sequences were identified. In total, some 52 samples underwent TCR beta sequencing: about 26 tumors plus 27 peripheral blood samples.

The time point label, as the study defines it: blood 2 weeks post-SBRT. The meaning of the sample's treatment or condition label: 15 Gy SBRT to primary tumor, nephrectomy 4 weeks later. To follow tumor-enriched clonotypes, peripheral blood was collected serially from radiation-treated patients at baseline and again at 2 weeks and 4 weeks after SBRT. Every patient's renal cell carcinoma showed clear cell pathology. The QIAamp DNA Blood Mini Kit (Qiagen) was used to prepare genomic DNA for TCR sequencing. Samples were included in the analyses only if all quality control checks were passed. The investigation overall reported the following: In blood, the top tumor clonotypes increased from baseline to 2 weeks after radiation and then shrank by 4 weeks, which suggests a temporary expansion of tumor-resident clones. Because the trial had a single-armed design, the trial could not examine how radiation dose or scheduling affected the TCR repertoire. No pretreatment tumor biopsies were available, so the baseline intratumoral presence of clonotypes could not be determined. Tracking of blood repertoire dynamics stopped at more than three weeks after treatment, with no follow-up past that point.

V is pruned by 5 bases and J by 6 bases, leaving 6 bases of the junction without a gene match. Reading from cysteine to phenylalanine, the CDR3 counts 15 amino acids. Just CDR3 DNA is preserved here, 45 bases in frame from base 1. CDR1 and CDR2 were assigned from the germline V gene as SGHVS and FNYEAQ. Recombination joined TRBV7-6 with TRBJ2-2; TRBD2 fits 10 bases in the junction. The starting material was blood, obtained from a patient whose treatment included radiotherapy and nephrectomy. The clonotype was recovered from a woman aged 55-75 years with renal cell carcinoma. The nucleotides are TGTGCCAGCAGCCCTGAAGCGGGAGGGCCCGGGGAGCTGTTTTTT. This codes for CASSPEAGGPGELFF. The full variable domain, with segments outside the CDR3 supplied by the reference TRBV7-6 and TRBJ2-2 proteins, appears as GAGVSQSPRYKVTKRGQDVALRCDPISGHVSLYWYRQALGQGPEFLTYFNYEAQQDKSGLPNDRFSAERPEGSISTLTIQRTEQRDSAMYRCASSPEAGGPGELFFGEGSRLTVL.